This is a list of T cell receptor beta chains from one sample in a study of blood T cells in healthy people across ages. TCRdb reprocessed the 5' RACE reads with MiXCR, giving one entry per CDR3 protein. The profile shows about a million distinct CDR3 sequences, 35% to 40% of them singletons. The sample taken for sequencing was blood. Receptors were obtained from a man aged 18 to 35 in good health. Each CDR3 is given with its conserved first and last residue. The order of the fields is J gene, V gene, clone size, D gene, CDR3 DNA, CDR3 protein. The D gene is left open where the match is weak. Expanded clones get a size class; other rows say once, few or many, or leave the size out.

TRBJ2-5,TRBV7-9,.,.,TGTGCCAGCAGCTTGGACAGTGTAGAGACCCAGTACTTC,CASSLDSVETQYF
TRBJ2-5,TRBV20-1,few,.,TGCAGTGCTATGCGCCTAGCGCAAGAGACCCAGTACTTC,CSAMRLAQETQYF
TRBJ2-4,TRBV15,.,.,TGTGCCACCAGCAGAGCCCCCAGCCTAGCCAAAAACATTCAGTACTTC,CATSRAPSLAKNIQYF
TRBJ2-1,TRBV20-1,.,.,TGCAGTGCTACGGGAGCCTACAATGGGCAGTTCTTC,CSATGAYNGQFF
TRBJ1-3,TRBV28,.,.,TGTGCCAGCAGTTTAACGGTAGCTGGAAACACCATATATTTT,CASSLTVAGNTIYF
TRBJ2-3,TRBV9,.,TRBD1,TGTGCCAGCAGCGTAGTCGGGACAGGGACGAATACGCAGTATTTT,CASSVVGTGTNTQYF
TRBJ2-7,TRBV2,once,.,TGTGCCAGCAAGTCAGGGAGCTCCTACGAGCAGTACTTC,CASKSGSSYEQYF
TRBJ2-1,TRBV12-3/TRBV12-4,.,.,TGTGCCAGCAGTTCAAACAGGGTAGGAGAGACCCAGTTCTTC,CASSSNRVGETQFF
TRBJ2-7,TRBV20-1,few,TRBD2,TGCAGTGCTAATTCTCTGGGCGGGGGTAGAGACTACAATGAGCAGTACTTC,CSANSLGGGRDYNEQYF
TRBJ2-3,TRBV27,few,.,TGTGCCAGCAGTCCAAGGCCTAGAAATACGCAGTATTTT,CASSPRPRNTQYF
TRBJ2-7,TRBV2,few,.,TGTGCCAGCAGTGATCCCCGGGGGGCAATCTTCAATGAGCAGTACTTC,CASSDPRGAIFNEQYF
TRBJ2-1,TRBV28,.,TRBD1,TGTGCCAGCAGTATCGGACAGGCATTTACTGAGCAGTTCTTC,CASSIGQAFTEQFF
TRBJ1-2,TRBV12-3/TRBV12-4,many,.,TGTGCCAGCAGTGGATACAGCGATGGCTACACCTTC,CASSGYSDGYTF
TRBJ2-7,TRBV12-3/TRBV12-4,many,.,TGTGCCCCAACAGGGTACTACGAGCAGTACTTC,CAPTGYYEQYF
TRBJ2-3,TRBV7-8,.,TRBD2,TGTGCCAGCAGCTTAGGGAAACTAGCGGGGGCGTTAGGATCGCGCACAGATACGCAGTATTTT,CASSLGKLAGALGSRTDTQYF
TRBJ1-1,TRBV28,few,.,TGTGCCAGCACCGGCAGGTCAATGAACACTGAAGCTTTCTTT,CASTGRSMNTEAFF
TRBJ1-2,TRBV2,.,.,TGTGCCAGCTGTTCGACAGTCATCTATGGCTACACCTTC,CASCSTVIYGYTF
TRBJ2-5,TRBV6-1,.,.,TGTGCCAGCAGAGAGGTGGAGGGGTACCAAGAGACCCAGTACTTC,CASREVEGYQETQYF
TRBJ2-1,TRBV20-1,.,TRBD1,TGCAGTGCTGGACAGGGGCGAGTCTACAATGAGCAGTTCTTC,CSAGQGRVYNEQFF
TRBJ2-7,TRBV5-5,.,.,TGTGCCAGCAGCTCTCTCGGACACCTCTACAATGAGCAGTACTTC,CASSSLGHLYNEQYF
TRBJ1-4,TRBV7-9,.,.,TGTGCCAGCAAAGGGCCGGGGGTTGAGACGGCTAATGAAAAACTGTTTTTT,CASKGPGVETANEKLFF
TRBJ2-1,TRBV7-6,.,TRBD2,TGTGCCAGCAGCCTACGGACTAGCGGGGTGCAACTATACAATGAGCAGTTCTTC,CASSLRTSGVQLYNEQFF
TRBJ2-2,TRBV6-5,.,TRBD2,TGTGCCAGCAGGGATCTAGCGGCGAACACCGGGGAGCTGTTTTTT,CASRDLAANTGELFF
TRBJ1-1,TRBV27,few,TRBD1,TGTGCCAGCAGCGTGACAGGGTTAGGCACTGAAGCTTTCTTT,CASSVTGLGTEAFF
TRBJ1-2,TRBV7-2,.,.,TGTGCCAGCAGCTTACCACGCAGTAACTATGGCTACACCTTC,CASSLPRSNYGYTF
TRBJ2-2,TRBV28,.,.,TGTGCCAGCAGATCGGGCCCGCTCGGGGAGCTGTTTTTT,CASRSGPLGELFF
TRBJ2-1,TRBV3-1,few,.,TGTGCCAGCAGCCAAGTGGGGCAGTTCATTACTGAGCAGTTCTTC,CASSQVGQFITEQFF
TRBJ2-1,TRBV12-3/TRBV12-4,few,TRBD1,TGTGCCAGCAGTTCCCGGACAGGGCGCAGGGTCAGTGAGCAGTTCTTC,CASSSRTGRRVSEQFF
TRBJ1-4,TRBV4-1,.,.,TGCGCCAGCAGCTATCCGGGGGCAGTACGAGAAAAACTGTTTTTT,CASSYPGAVREKLFF
TRBJ2-2,TRBV20-1,.,.,TGCAGTGCTAATAAGAGGAGGACAGTATCCACCGGGGAGCTGTTTTTT,CSANKRRTVSTGELFF
TRBJ1-3,TRBV10-3,.,.,TGTGCCATGAGGGCCGACGGGGACTCTGGAAACACCATATATTTT,CAMRADGDSGNTIYF
TRBJ2-1,TRBV4-3,few,TRBD2,TGCGCCAGCAGCCAAGAACGGGGGACTAGGGAGGATAATGAGCAGTTCTTC,CASSQERGTREDNEQFF
TRBJ2-4,TRBV6-5,few,.,TGTGCCAGCAGTAAGGGACTGGGAGCCAAAAACATTCAGTACTTC,CASSKGLGAKNIQYF
TRBJ2-1,TRBV7-9,many,.,TGTGCCAGCAGCCCTCGACAGGTCTACAATGAGCAGTTCTTC,CASSPRQVYNEQFF
TRBJ1-1,TRBV7-9,.,.,TGTGCCAGCAGCTTAGTTCCGGGACTTCGGACTGAAGCTTTCTTT,CASSLVPGLRTEAFF
TRBJ1-1,TRBV6-1,once,TRBD1,TGTGCCAGCAGTGAACTAAGGGGGCACGTAACCACTGAAGCTTTCTTT,CASSELRGHVTTEAFF
TRBJ2-6,TRBV20-1,few,TRBD1,TGCAGTGCTTTCCGGGACAGAGCCTACTCTGGGGCCAACGTCCTGACTTTC,CSAFRDRAYSGANVLTF
TRBJ1-4,TRBV12-3/TRBV12-4,.,TRBD1,TGTGCCAGCAGTTGGGGGACAGGGGGTAATGAAAAACTGTTTTTT,CASSWGTGGNEKLFF
TRBJ2-2,TRBV6-6,.,.,TGTGCCAGCAGTCCTGGGGGGGCGCGCCCCTGGGGGGAGCTGTTTTTT,CASSPGGARPWGELFF